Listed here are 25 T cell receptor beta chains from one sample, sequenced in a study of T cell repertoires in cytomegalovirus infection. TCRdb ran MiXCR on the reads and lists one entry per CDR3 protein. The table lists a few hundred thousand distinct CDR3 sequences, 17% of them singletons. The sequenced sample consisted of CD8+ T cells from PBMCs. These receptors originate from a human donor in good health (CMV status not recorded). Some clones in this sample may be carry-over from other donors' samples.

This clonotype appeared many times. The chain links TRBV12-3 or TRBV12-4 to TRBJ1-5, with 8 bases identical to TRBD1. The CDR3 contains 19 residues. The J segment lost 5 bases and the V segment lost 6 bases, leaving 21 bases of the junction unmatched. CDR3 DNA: TGTGCCAGCAGCTCTAGCTACAACTCTCGGGACAGGTGGGATCAGCCCCAGCATTTT. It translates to CASSSSYNSRDRWDQPQHF.

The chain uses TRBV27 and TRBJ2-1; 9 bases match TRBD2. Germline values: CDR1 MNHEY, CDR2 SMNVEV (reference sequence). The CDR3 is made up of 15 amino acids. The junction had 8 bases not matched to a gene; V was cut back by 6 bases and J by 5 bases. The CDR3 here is CASRVAGGNNNEQFF. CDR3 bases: TGTGCCAGCAGGGTGGCGGGGGGGAATAACAATGAGCAGTTCTTC.

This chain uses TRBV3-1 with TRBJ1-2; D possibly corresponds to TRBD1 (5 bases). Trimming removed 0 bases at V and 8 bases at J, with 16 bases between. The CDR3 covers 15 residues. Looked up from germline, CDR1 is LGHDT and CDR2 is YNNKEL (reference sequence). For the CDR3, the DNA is TGTGCCAGCAGCCAAGATCACGGGCAGGGTCACGGCTACACCTTC. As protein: CASSQDHGQGHGYTF.

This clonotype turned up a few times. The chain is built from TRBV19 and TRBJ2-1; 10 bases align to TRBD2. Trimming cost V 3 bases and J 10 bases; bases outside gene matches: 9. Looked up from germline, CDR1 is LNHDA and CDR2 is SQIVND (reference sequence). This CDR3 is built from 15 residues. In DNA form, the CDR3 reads TGTGCCAGTAGTATGGGAGCGGGGGGGCCTACAGAGCAGTTCTTC. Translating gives CASSMGAGGPTEQFF.

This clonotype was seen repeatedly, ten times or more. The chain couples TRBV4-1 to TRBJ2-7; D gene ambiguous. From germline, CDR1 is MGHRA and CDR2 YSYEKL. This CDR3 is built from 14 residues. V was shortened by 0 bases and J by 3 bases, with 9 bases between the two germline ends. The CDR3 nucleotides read TGCGCCAGCAGCCAAGATGAGGCCGTCTACGAGCAGTACTTC. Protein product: CASSQDEAVYEQYF.

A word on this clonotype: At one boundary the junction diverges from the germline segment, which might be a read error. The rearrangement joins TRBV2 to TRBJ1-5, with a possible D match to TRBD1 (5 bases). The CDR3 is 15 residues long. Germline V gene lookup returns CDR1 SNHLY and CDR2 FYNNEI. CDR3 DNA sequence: TGTGCCAGCAGTGGGGGACGGCCAGTCAATCAGCACCAGCATTTT. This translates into CASSGGRPVNQHQHF.

The CDR3 here is CASSLGGGDLYEQYF. CDR3 bases: TGTGCCAGCAGCTTAGGGGGGGGAGACCTCTACGAGCAGTACTTC. The V gene is TRBV7-2, the J gene TRBJ2-7; 7 positions agree with TRBD2. V was clipped by 1 base and J by 3 bases; unmatched bases: 6. The CDR3 contains 15 residues. The germline V gene has CDR1 SGHTA and CDR2 FQGNSA.

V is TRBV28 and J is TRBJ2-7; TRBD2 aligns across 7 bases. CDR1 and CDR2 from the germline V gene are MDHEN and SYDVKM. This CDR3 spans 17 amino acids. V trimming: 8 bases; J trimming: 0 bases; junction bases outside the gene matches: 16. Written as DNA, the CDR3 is TGTGCCAGCGCAATAGGATCTAGCGGATTATACTCCTACGAGCAGTACTTC. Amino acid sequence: CASAIGSSGLYSYEQYF. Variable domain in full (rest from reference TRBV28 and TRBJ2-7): DVKVTQSSRYLVKRTGEKVFLECVQDMDHENMFWYRQDPGLGLRLIYFSYDVKMKEKGDIPEGYSVSREKKERFSLILESASTNQTSMYLCASAIGSSGLYSYEQYFGPGTRLTVT.

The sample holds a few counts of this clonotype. In nucleotides, the CDR3 is TGTGCCAGCAGTCTCGGGACAGGCCGGTACACTGAAGCTTTCTTT. This codes for CASSLGTGRYTEAFF. This chain links TRBV2 with TRBJ1-1; 8 bases agree with TRBD1. V dropped 5 bases and J dropped 3; count of bases not matched to a gene: 8. CDR3 length: 15 residues. Per germline, CDR1 SNHLY and CDR2 FYNNEI.

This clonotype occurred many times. CDR3 loop: CASSSPGSEQYF. CDR3 DNA: TGTGCCAGCAGCTCGCCAGGGAGCGAGCAGTACTTC. V and J are TRBV7-9 and TRBJ2-7, with D perhaps given as TRBD1 or TRBD2 (5 bases each). V lost 4 bases and J lost 6, with 10 bases in between. There are 12 residues in the CDR3. Germline V lookup: CDR1 SEHNR, CDR2 FQNEAQ (reference sequence). Variable domain in full (rest from reference TRBV7-9 and TRBJ2-7): DTGVSQNPRHKITKRGQNVTFRCDPISEHNRLYWYRQTLGQGPEFLTYFQNEAQLEKSRLLSDRFSAERPKGSFSTLEIQRTEQGDSAMYLCASSSPGSEQYFGPGTRLTVT.

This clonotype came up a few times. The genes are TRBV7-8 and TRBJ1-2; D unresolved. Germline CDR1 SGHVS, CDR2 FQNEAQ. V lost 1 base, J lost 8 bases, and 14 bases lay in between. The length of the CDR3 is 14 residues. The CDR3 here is CASSLGFRSGGYTF. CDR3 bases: TGTGCCAGCAGCTTAGGTTTCAGGTCAGGAGGCTACACCTTC.

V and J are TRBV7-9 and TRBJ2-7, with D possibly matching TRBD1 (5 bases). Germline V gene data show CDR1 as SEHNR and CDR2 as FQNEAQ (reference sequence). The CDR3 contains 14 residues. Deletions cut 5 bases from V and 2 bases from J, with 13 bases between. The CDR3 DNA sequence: TGTGCCAGCAGCCCAGAGACAGCTACCTACGAGCAGTACTTC. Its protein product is CASSPETATYEQYF.

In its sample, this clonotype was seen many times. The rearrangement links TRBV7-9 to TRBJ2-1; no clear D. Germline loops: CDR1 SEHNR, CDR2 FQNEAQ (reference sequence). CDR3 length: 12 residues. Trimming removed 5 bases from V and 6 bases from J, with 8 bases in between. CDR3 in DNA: TGTGCCAGCAGCCCAACGATCAATGAGCAGTTCTTC. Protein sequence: CASSPTINEQFF.

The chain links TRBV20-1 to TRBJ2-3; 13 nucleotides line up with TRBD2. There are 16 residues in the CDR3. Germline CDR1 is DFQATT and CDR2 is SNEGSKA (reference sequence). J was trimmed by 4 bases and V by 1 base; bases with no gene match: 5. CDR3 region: CSARAWTSGGADTQYF. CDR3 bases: TGCAGTGCTAGAGCCTGGACTAGCGGGGGCGCAGATACGCAGTATTTT.

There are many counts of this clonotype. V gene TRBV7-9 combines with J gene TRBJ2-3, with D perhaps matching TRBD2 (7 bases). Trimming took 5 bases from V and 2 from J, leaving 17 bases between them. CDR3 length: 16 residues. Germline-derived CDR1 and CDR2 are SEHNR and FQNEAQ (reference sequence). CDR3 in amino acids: CASSPGSGDNTDTQYF. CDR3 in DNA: TGTGCCAGCAGCCCTGGGAGCGGGGACAACACAGATACGCAGTATTTT.

In nucleotides, the CDR3 is TGCAGCGTTGAAGAGCCCTTATCGCCTCCCCCCGAGACCCAGTACTTC. This sequence encodes CSVEEPLSPPPETQYF. J is TRBJ2-5 and V is TRBV29-1; D gene unclear. The germline V gene encodes CDR1 SQVTM and CDR2 ANQGSEA. Deletions cut 0 bases from V and 5 bases from J, with 19 bases between. The CDR3 is 16 residues long.

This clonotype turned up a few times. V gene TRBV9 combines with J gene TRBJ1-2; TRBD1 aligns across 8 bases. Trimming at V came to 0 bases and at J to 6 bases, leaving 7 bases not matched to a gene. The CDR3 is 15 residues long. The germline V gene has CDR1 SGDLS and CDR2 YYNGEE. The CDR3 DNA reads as TGTGCCAGCAGCGTAGGGACAGGGAGCCTAAATGGCTACACCTTC. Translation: CASSVGTGSLNGYTF.

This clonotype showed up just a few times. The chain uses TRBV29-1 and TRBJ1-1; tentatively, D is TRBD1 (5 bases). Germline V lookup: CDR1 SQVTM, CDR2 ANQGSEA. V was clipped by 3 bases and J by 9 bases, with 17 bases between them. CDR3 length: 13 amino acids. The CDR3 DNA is TGCAGCGTTGATCAGGGCGGATCGGACCAAGCTTTCTTT. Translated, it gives CSVDQGGSDQAFF.

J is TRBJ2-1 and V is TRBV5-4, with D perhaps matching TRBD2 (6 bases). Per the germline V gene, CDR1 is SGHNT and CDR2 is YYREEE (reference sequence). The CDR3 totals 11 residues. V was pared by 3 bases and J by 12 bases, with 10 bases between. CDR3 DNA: TGTGCCAGCAGCTACGGGGGTAGGCAGTTCTTC. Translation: CASSYGGRQFF.

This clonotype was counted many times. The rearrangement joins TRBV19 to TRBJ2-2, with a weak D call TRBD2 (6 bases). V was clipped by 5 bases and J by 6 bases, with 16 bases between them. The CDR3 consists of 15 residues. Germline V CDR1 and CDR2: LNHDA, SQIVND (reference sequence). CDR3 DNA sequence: TGTGCCAGTAGTGGATGGGCGGGGACTCCCGGGGAGCTGTTTTTT. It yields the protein CASSGWAGTPGELFF.

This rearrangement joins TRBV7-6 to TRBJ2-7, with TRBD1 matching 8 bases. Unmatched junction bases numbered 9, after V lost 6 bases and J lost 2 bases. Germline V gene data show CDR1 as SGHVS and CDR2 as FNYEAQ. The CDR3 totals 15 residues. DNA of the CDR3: TGTGCCAGCAGACTAGGACAGGGAACGACCTACGAGCAGTACTTC. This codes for CASRLGQGTTYEQYF. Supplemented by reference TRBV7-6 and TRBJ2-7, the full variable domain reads GAGVSQSPRYKVTKRGQDVALRCDPISGHVSLYWYRQALGQGPEFLTYFNYEAQQDKSGLPNDRFSAERPEGSISTLTIQRTEQRDSAMYRCASRLGQGTTYEQYFGPGTRLTVT.

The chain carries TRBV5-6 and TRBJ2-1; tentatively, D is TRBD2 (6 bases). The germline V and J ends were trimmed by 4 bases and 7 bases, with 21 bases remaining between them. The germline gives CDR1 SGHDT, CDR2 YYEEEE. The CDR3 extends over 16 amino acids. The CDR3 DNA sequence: TGTGCCAGCAGCCTTGCCTACGGGGGTCTAAGAAATGAGCAGTTCTTC. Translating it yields CASSLAYGGLRNEQFF. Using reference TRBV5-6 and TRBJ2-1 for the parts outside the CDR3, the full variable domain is DAGVTQSPTHLIKTRGQQVTLRCSPKSGHDTVSWYQQALGQGPQFIFQYYEEEERQRGNFPDRFSGHQFPNYSSELNVNALLLGDSALYLCASSLAYGGLRNEQFFGPGTRLTVL.

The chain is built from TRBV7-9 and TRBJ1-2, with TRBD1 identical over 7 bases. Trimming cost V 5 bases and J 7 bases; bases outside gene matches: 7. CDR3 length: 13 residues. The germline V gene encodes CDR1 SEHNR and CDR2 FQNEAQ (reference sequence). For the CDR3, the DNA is TGTGCCAGCAGCGAGGACAGGTTCGGTGGCTACACCTTC. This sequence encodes CASSEDRFGGYTF.

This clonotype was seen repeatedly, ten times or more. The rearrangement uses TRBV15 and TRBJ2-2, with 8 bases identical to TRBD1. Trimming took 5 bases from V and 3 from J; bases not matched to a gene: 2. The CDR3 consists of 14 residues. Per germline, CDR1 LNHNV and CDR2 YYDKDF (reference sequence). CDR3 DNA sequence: TGTGCCACCAGCGGGGGACAGGACACCGGGGAGCTGTTTTTT. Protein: CATSGGQDTGELFF.

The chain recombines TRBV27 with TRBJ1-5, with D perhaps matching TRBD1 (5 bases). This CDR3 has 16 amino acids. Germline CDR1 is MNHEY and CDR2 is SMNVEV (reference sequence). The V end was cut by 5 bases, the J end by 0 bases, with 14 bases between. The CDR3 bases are TGTGCCAGCAGTCCTTTCCCAGGGAATAGCAATCAGCCCCAGCATTTT. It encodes CASSPFPGNSNQPQHF.